The T cell receptor (beta chain) described here comes from a study of blood T cell repertoires in COVID-19. Study information: Acute and convalescent COVID-19 samples came from the United States, Italy and Spain.

Recovery meant two consecutive negative NP/OP PCR tests, professional clearance, or resolved symptoms. Germline V lookup: CDR1 LNHDA, CDR2 SQIVND (reference sequence). The trim removed 10 bases at V and 3 bases at J, leaving 6 bases unmatched. This CDR3 is built from 14 residues. Per the authors' pipeline: Nucleated cell number was recorded as an estimate derived from reference gene primer amplification. The method was immunoSEQ multiplex PCR; TCRdb's version includes in-frame clones alone and lacks a portion of them. V, J and clone size derive from that table, while D and trimming were established from the DNA sequence. The data hold roughly 500,000 clones, with less than 90% observed a single time.

V gene TRBV19 combines with J gene TRBJ2-2; TRBD1 aligns across 9 bases. This clonotype was sampled from a woman aged 55-69 years who had recovered from COVID-19. Specimen: PBMCs or T cells enriched from blood (not recorded which). CDR3 amino acids: CAKPGQGYTGELFF. DNA of the CDR3: TGTGCCAAGCCGGGACAGGGATACACCGGGGAGCTGTTTTTT.